This entry lists 10 T cell receptor beta chains sequenced from one sample in a study of T cell responses to AZD1222 COVID-19 vaccine. The repertoire was sequenced with immunoSEQ multiplex PCR; TCRdb's copy has only in-frame clones and lacks some. The sample has 200,000 to 250,000 clones; approximately 94% are singletons. This specimen was peripheral blood, taken 28 days after the second dose of the MenACWY control vaccine. These receptors all come from an adult who received the MenACWY meningococcal vaccine as a control.

J is TRBJ2-7 and V is TRBV7-2; 16 bases line up with TRBD2. Germline V lookup: CDR1 SGHTA, CDR2 FQGNSA. CDR3 length: 15 amino acids. The ends lost 5 bases at V and 6 bases at J; junction bases unmatched: 4. The CDR3 DNA reads TGTGCCAGCAGCCCGGGACTAGCGGGAGGGTTCGAGCAGTACTTC. Protein product: CASSPGLAGGFEQYF.

The chain recombines TRBV2 with TRBJ1-1; D is unclear. The CDR3 consists of 13 residues. Germline CDR1 SNHLY, CDR2 FYNNEI. The ends were cut back, 4 bases at V and 7 bases at J, with 13 bases in the middle. The CDR3: CASSVRQSGEAFF. The CDR3, as DNA: TGTGCCAGCAGTGTTCGGCAGAGCGGTGAAGCTTTCTTT.

V and J are TRBV28 and TRBJ1-1; 10 bases match TRBD1. Unmatched junction bases numbered 3, after V lost 6 bases and J lost 8 bases. This CDR3 spans 12 amino acids. Per germline, CDR1 MDHEN and CDR2 SYDVKM. The CDR3 bases are TGTGCCAGCAGCCCGACAGGGGGCGAAGCTTTCTTT. Residues: CASSPTGGEAFF.

The table lists this clone with a count of one. The gene calls are TRBV18 and TRBJ1-5, with TRBD1 matching 7 bases. The germline gives CDR1 KGHSH, CDR2 LQKENI. V was clipped by 3 bases and J by 6 bases; unmatched bases: 14. CDR3 length: 17 amino acids. CDR3 amino acids: CASSPDPGQKRGQPQHF. CDR3 nucleotide sequence: TGTGCCAGCTCACCCGACCCGGGACAGAAGAGGGGTCAGCCCCAGCATTTT.

V and J are TRBV19 and TRBJ1-5, with D possibly matching TRBD1 (6 bases). This CDR3 region has 15 residues. Trimming took 5 bases from V and 0 from J, leaving 11 bases between them. Germline loops: CDR1 LNHDA, CDR2 SQIVND (reference sequence). In DNA, the CDR3 is TGTGCCAGTAGTCCCACGGGGGCTAGCAATCAGCCCCAGCATTTT. Amino acid sequence: CASSPTGASNQPQHF.

The chain combines TRBV5-1 with TRBJ2-1; 8 positions agree with TRBD1. The CDR3 is made up of 17 amino acids. V was clipped by 3 bases and J by 2 bases; unmatched bases: 10. Germline values: CDR1 SGHRS, CDR2 YFSETQ. The CDR3 spells CASSWGATGAPYNEQFF. CDR3 DNA sequence: TGCGCCAGCAGCTGGGGGGCGACAGGGGCCCCCTACAATGAGCAGTTCTTC.

The chain couples TRBV18 to TRBJ1-3; maybe TRBD1 (6 bases). Germline V CDR1 and CDR2: KGHSH, LQKENI. The CDR3 contains 15 residues. Trimming stripped 2 bases from V and 2 bases from J, with 10 bases between. The CDR3 nucleotides read TGTGCCAGCTCACCAGTAACAGGGACTGGAAACACCATATATTTT. Translating gives CASSPVTGTGNTIYF.

The gene calls are TRBV5-1 and TRBJ2-7, with D perhaps TRBD2 (6 bases). Germline loops: CDR1 SGHRS, CDR2 YFSETQ. Trimming took 4 bases from V and 1 from J, leaving 9 bases between them. This CDR3 comprises 13 residues. The CDR3 DNA reads TGCGCCAGCAGCAAGACTAGTTCCTACGAGCAGTACTTC. Residues: CASSKTSSYEQYF.

The J gene is TRBJ1-4, the V gene TRBV12-2; the table names TRBD1, a call not compared with the DNA. TRBV12-2 has pseudogene status. The CDR3 is 16 amino acids. CDR3 in amino acids: CASRLGFRVCNEKLFF. CDR3 nucleotides: TGTGCAAGTCGCTTAGGGTTCAGGGTCTGCAATGAAAAACTGTTTTTT.

The chain is built from TRBV5-8 and TRBJ2-2; D could derive from TRBD1 or TRBD2 (5 bases each). The V end was cut by 4 bases, the J end by 0 bases, with 13 bases between. The CDR3 loop spans 16 amino acids. Germline CDR1 reads SGHTS; CDR2 reads YDEGEE. Written as DNA, the CDR3 is TGTGCCAGCAGCACTCGGGACGGGTCGAACACCGGGGAGCTGTTTTTT. As protein: CASSTRDGSNTGELFF.